This TCR beta chain was sequenced for a study of blood T cell repertoires in COVID-19. The table came from immunoSEQ multiplex PCR; TCRdb's copy has only in-frame clones and leaves some out. The table includes approximately 120,000 clones, approximately 80% detected once. In germline, CDR1 is MRHNA, CDR2 SNTAGT. The CDR3 spans 13 residues. Trimming removed 5 bases at V and 0 bases at J, with 7 bases between. The receptor comes from a woman older than 75 with active or convalescent COVID-19. J is TRBJ1-1 and V is TRBV6-4, with D possibly matching TRBD1 (5 bases). The sequencing input was peripheral blood. In DNA, the CDR3 is TGTGCCAGCAGTAGGGACTTGAACACTGAAGCTTTCTTT. Its protein product is CASSRDLNTEAFF.